The clone carrying this T cell receptor beta chain counts as medium-sized. Its specificity is unknown. The data belong to a study of spatial heterogeneity in lung cancer. The overall study: Raw reads contained each unique TCR and UMI combination more than ten times on average. The study's findings and limits: One measure, the expanded intratumoral alpha and beta TCR count, tracked tumor mutation counts. Sequencing reached an estimated coverage of tumor T cells that was only approximately 7.4% for alpha chains and roughly 13% for beta chains.

Carried by each TCR cDNA molecule was a unique molecular identifier. TCRdb re-called the 5' RACE reads through MiXCR, storing one row per CDR3 protein. Of some 1,900 distinct CDR3 sequences listed, around 1% are singletons. Described time point: sample taken at primary tumor resection. Whole RNA obtained from tumor, nontumor lung or frozen PBMC underwent sequencing without sorting. With 1 base removed from V and 0 bases from J, the gap between germline ends came to 6 bases. Germline lookup yields CDR1 SGHAT and CDR2 FQNNGV. The CDR3 is made up of 14 amino acids. This TCR was recovered from a male donor with early-stage non-small cell lung cancer. The V call is TRBV11-2, the J call TRBJ1-1; D is unresolved. The input for sequencing was lung tumor tissue, taken at surgery. Written as DNA, the CDR3 is TGTGCCAGCAGCTTAGGGGTTTTGAACACTGAAGCTTTCTTT. Residues: CASSLGVLNTEAFF.